What follows describes a single T cell receptor (beta chain). Germline CDR1 reads SGHRS; CDR2 reads YFSETQ. CDR3 length equals 13 residues. Trimming took 1 base from V and 5 from J, leaving 7 bases between them. TCRdb re-analysed the 5' RACE reads in MiXCR, keeping a single row per CDR3 protein. In the table there are approximately 610,000 distinct CDR3 sequences, about a sixth of which are singletons. The sample belongs to a study of T cells after yellow fever vaccination. Study-level background: When fractions had low cell numbers, they were prepared with SMART-Seq v4 Ultra Low Input.

The TCR was taken from a man younger than 35 who received the YFV17D yellow fever vaccine. The sequences come from PBMCs, collected 4 to 5 days after the first yellow fever vaccination. The chain is built from TRBV5-1 and TRBJ2-1; D is unclear. This CDR3 reads CASSLSTNNEQFF. CDR3 nucleotide sequence: TGCGCCAGCAGCTTGTCCACTAACAATGAGCAGTTCTTC.